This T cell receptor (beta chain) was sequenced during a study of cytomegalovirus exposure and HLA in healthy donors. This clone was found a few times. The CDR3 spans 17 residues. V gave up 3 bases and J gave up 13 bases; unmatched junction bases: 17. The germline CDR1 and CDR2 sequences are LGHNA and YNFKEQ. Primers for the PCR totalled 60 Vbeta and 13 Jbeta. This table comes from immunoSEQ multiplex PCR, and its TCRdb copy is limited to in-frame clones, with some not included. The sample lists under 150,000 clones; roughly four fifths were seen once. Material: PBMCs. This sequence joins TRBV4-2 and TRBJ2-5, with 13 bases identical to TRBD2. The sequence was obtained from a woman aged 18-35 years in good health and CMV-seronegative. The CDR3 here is CASSHPLPGLAGNPPYF. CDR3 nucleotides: TGTGCCAGCAGCCACCCCTTACCGGGACTAGCGGGGAACCCACCGTACTTC.